Following are 15 T cell receptor beta chains from one sample sequenced in a study of OX40 agonist ivuxolimab in advanced cancers. Clones were read by immunoSEQ multiplex PCR, and TCRdb kept only the in-frame ones, dropping some. The sample lists about 62,000 clones, approximately 90% occurring once. The source material was CD4+ or CD8+ T cells sorted from blood, sampled in a trial of the OX40 agonist ivuxolimab. The receptor source for this set is an adult with an advanced solid tumor such as melanoma, head and neck, liver or kidney cancer.

V and J are TRBV4-3 and TRBJ2-1, with 9 bases that match TRBD2. Germline V CDR1 and CDR2: LGHNA, YSLEER. The CDR3 runs 15 residues. Trimming removed 0 bases from V and 5 bases from J; junction bases left unmatched: 2. The DNA of the CDR3 is TGCGCCAGCAGCCAAGATTTAGCGGGAGACAATGAGCAGTTCTTC. Amino acid sequence: CASSQDLAGDNEQFF.

CDR3 in amino acids: CASSETEAYEQYF. In nucleotides, the CDR3 is TGTGCCAGCAGTGAGACAGAAGCCTACGAGCAGTACTTC. The chain joins TRBV2 to TRBJ2-7; D perhaps matches TRBD1 (5 bases). Germline V gene lookup returns CDR1 SNHLY and CDR2 FYNNEI. V was pared by 3 bases and J by 2 bases, with 8 bases between. The CDR3 consists of 13 residues.

This clone was recorded once. The rearrangement joins TRBV28 to TRBJ1-5; 7 nucleotides agree with TRBD1. V lost 6 bases, J lost 3 bases, and 5 bases stayed unmatched. Germline V gene lookup returns CDR1 MDHEN and CDR2 SYDVKM. The CDR3 loop spans 14 amino acids. CDR3 amino acids: CASREDRYNQPQHF. In nucleotides, the CDR3 is TGTGCCAGCAGGGAGGACAGGTACAATCAGCCCCAGCATTTT.

Here the CDR3 DNA reads TGCGCCAGCGCTGAGGGTGTCGGTACCGGGGAGCTGTTTTTT. Translated, it gives CASAEGVGTGELFF. The V and J genes are TRBV5-1 and TRBJ2-2, with a tentative D call TRBD2 (5 bases). The V gene lost 7 bases and the J gene lost 5 bases, with 15 bases spanning the gap. CDR1 and CDR2 (germline): SGHRS, YFSETQ. This CDR3 is 14 amino acids long.

The chain has TRBV7-2 and TRBJ2-5; 10 nucleotides agree with TRBD2. This CDR3 contains 17 residues. Germline V gene data show CDR1 as SGHTA and CDR2 as FQGNSA. The J segment lost 1 base and the V segment lost 2 bases, leaving 7 bases of the junction unmatched. The CDR3 reads CASSLLLAGVIQETQYF. In nucleotides, the CDR3 is TGTGCCAGCAGCTTACTTCTAGCGGGAGTGATCCAAGAGACCCAGTACTTC.

The chain couples TRBV5-1 to TRBJ2-1; the D is unclear. The CDR3 consists of 11 residues. V shed 1 base and J shed 8 bases, with 4 bases lying between them. Looked up from germline, CDR1 is SGHRS and CDR2 is YFSETQ. The CDR3 bases are TGCGCCAGCAGCTTGCTTGATGAGCAGTTCTTC. Translation: CASSLLDEQFF.

CDR3 nucleotides: TGTGCCAGCTCACCTGGACTAGCGGAGTTGGGTGAGCAGTTCTTC. Encoded protein: CASSPGLAELGEQFF. V is TRBV18 and J is TRBJ2-1; 10 bases line up with TRBD2. V lost 3 bases, J lost 9 bases, and 8 bases stayed unmatched. There are 15 residues in the CDR3. Germline CDR1 is KGHSH and CDR2 is LQKENI.

This sequence joins TRBV10-2 and TRBJ2-7, with TRBD2 identical over 14 bases. Trimming removed 6 bases from V and 3 bases from J; junction bases left unmatched: 4. Looked up from germline, CDR1 is WSHSY and CDR2 is SAAADI. This CDR3 has 15 residues. For the CDR3, the DNA is TGCGCCAGCAGGGGGACTAGCGGGAGAGACTACGAGCAGTACTTC. It yields the protein CASRGTSGRDYEQYF.

This clone was seen a handful of times. The chain recombines TRBV6-1 with TRBJ1-2; D not resolved. Trimming took 0 bases from V and 7 from J, leaving 6 bases between them. The CDR3 is 12 amino acids. Germline V gene lookup returns CDR1 MNHNS and CDR2 SASEGT. The CDR3 sequence is CASSEALGGYTF. The CDR3 bases are TGTGCCAGCAGTGAAGCCCTAGGTGGCTACACCTTC.

This chain connects TRBV25-1 to TRBJ2-7; the D is unclear. V dropped 8 bases and J dropped 4 bases, with 18 bases sitting between them. Per the germline V gene, CDR1 is MGHDK and CDR2 is SYGVNS. The CDR3 spans 14 residues. In DNA form, the CDR3 reads TGTGCCAGCGCCCCCGTCAGAGCCGAATACGAGCAGTACTTC. The encoded protein is CASAPVRAEYEQYF.

The chain joins TRBV19 to TRBJ2-1; TRBD2 is a possible D gene (5 bases). Germline V gene sequence: CDR1 LNHDA, CDR2 SQIVND (reference sequence). With 6 bases removed from V and 7 bases from J, the gap between germline ends came to 10 bases. The CDR3 contains 12 residues. The CDR3 spells CASRAPGNEQFF. In DNA form, the CDR3 reads TGTGCCAGTAGGGCTCCGGGGAATGAGCAGTTCTTC.

This chain joins TRBV28 and TRBJ1-1; 11 nucleotides line up with TRBD1. The CDR3 sequence is 16 residues long. Per the germline V gene, CDR1 is MDHEN and CDR2 is SYDVKM. With 1 base clipped from V and 5 bases from J, the junction kept 6 bases outside the gene matches. The CDR3 bases are TGTGCCAGCAGTTTATTAGGACAGGGGGCGTTGACTGAAGCTTTCTTT. Its protein product is CASSLLGQGALTEAFF. The full variable domain, in which reference TRBV28 and TRBJ1-1 provide the parts outside the CDR3, is DVKVTQSSRYLVKRTGEKVFLECVQDMDHENMFWYRQDPGLGLRLIYFSYDVKMKEKGDIPEGYSVSREKKERFSLILESASTNQTSMYLCASSLLGQGALTEAFFGQGTRLTVV.

The genes are TRBV10-3 and TRBJ2-5, with a tentative D call TRBD1 (6 bases). The CDR3 loop spans 14 amino acids. CDR1 is ENHRY and CDR2 is SYGVKD in the germline V gene. Trimming took 3 bases from V and 4 from J, leaving 12 bases between them. The CDR3 bases are TGTGCCATCAGTGAACAGGGCAGGGGAGAGACCCAGTACTTC. This codes for CAISEQGRGETQYF.

The V and J genes are TRBV29-1 and TRBJ2-1; 10 nucleotides line up with TRBD2. Trimming cost V 3 bases and J 9 bases; bases outside gene matches: 11. This CDR3 contains 15 residues. CDR1 and CDR2 from the germline V gene are SQVTM and ANQGSEA. The CDR3: CSVERVASGSSEQFF. CDR3 coding DNA: TGCAGCGTTGAGAGGGTGGCTAGCGGGAGTAGTGAGCAGTTCTTC.

The chain recombines TRBV6-1 with TRBJ1-2; no firm D call. Germline lookup yields CDR1 MNHNS and CDR2 SASEGT. The V end was cut by 0 bases, the J end by 4 bases, with 21 bases between. The CDR3 has 18 amino acids. The CDR3 loop reads CASSEAQYSYGESYGYTF. The CDR3 coding sequence is TGTGCCAGCAGTGAAGCCCAGTACAGTTACGGGGAGAGCTATGGCTACACCTTC.